The next 20 T cell receptor beta chains were all read from a single sample in a study of T cell changes during pregnancy in multiple sclerosis. The table came from immunoSEQ multiplex PCR; TCRdb's copy has only in-frame clones and leaves some out. The top ten clones hold 4.5% to 5.5% of a sample with about 53,000 clones, about 90% of them seen once. The source was peripheral blood, collected after pregnancy. The receptors were gathered from a female donor in good health, enrolled as a control in a pregnancy study.

This rearrangement joins TRBV11-2 to TRBJ2-7, with D perhaps TRBD1 (6 bases). The length of the CDR3 is 15 residues. The V gene lost 5 bases and the J gene lost 0 bases, with 14 bases spanning the gap. The germline V gene encodes CDR1 SGHAT and CDR2 FQNNGV. In DNA, the CDR3 is TGTGCCAGCAGCCCATGGGACAAGAGCTCCTACGAGCAGTACTTC. This codes for CASSPWDKSSYEQYF.

This clone was seen a handful of times. This sequence joins TRBV7-7 and TRBJ2-3; 12 bases are a match to TRBD1. Trimming cost V 3 bases and J 6 bases; bases outside gene matches: 10. Looked up from germline, CDR1 is SSHAT and CDR2 is FNYEAQ (reference sequence). The CDR3 extends over 17 amino acids. The CDR3 sequence is CASSFGTGGRPQDTQYF. The CDR3 region has the DNA TGTGCCAGCAGCTTTGGGACAGGGGGCCGCCCTCAGGATACGCAGTATTTT.

V is TRBV19 and J is TRBJ1-5; 7 bases map to TRBD1. Germline V CDR1 and CDR2: LNHDA, SQIVND (reference sequence). The CDR3 is 15 residues long. V trimming: 7 bases; J trimming: 4 bases; junction bases outside the gene matches: 10. The CDR3, as DNA: TGTGCCAGTACTGAATCACAGGGGTTTAATCAGCCCCAGCATTTT. Its translation: CASTESQGFNQPQHF. The complete variable domain, with remaining parts taken from reference TRBV19 and TRBJ1-5, reads DGGITQSPKYLFRKEGQNVTLSCEQNLNHDAMYWYRQDPGQGLRLIYYSQIVNDFQKGDIAEGYSVSREKKESFPLTVTSAQKNPTAFYLCASTESQGFNQPQHFGDGTRLSIL.

CDR3 DNA sequence: TGTGCCAGCAGTTTGGGACAGGGAGGCGATACGCAGTATTTT. It specifies CASSLGQGGDTQYF. The chain uses TRBV6-6 and TRBJ2-3, with 9 bases that match TRBD1. Germline V CDR1 and CDR2: MNHNY, SVGAGI (reference sequence). After removal of 4 bases from V and 6 bases from J, the junction contained 5 bases not matched to a gene. This CDR3 is 14 amino acids long.

The J gene is TRBJ2-7, the V gene TRBV7-8, with D maybe TRBD2 (5 bases). V was shortened by 1 base and J by 2 bases, with 15 bases between the two germline ends. The germline V gene encodes CDR1 SGHVS and CDR2 FQNEAQ. The CDR3 is 16 residues long. The CDR3 sequence: CASSLVASGVAYEQYF. The CDR3 DNA reads TGTGCCAGCAGCTTAGTTGCGAGCGGAGTCGCCTACGAGCAGTACTTC.

The V gene is TRBV7-3, the J gene TRBJ1-2; D unresolved. Trimming left V 2 bases short and J 0 bases short, with 13 bases between. The CDR3 runs 16 residues. From germline, CDR1 is SGHTA and CDR2 FQGTGA. CDR3 DNA: TGTGCCAGCAGCTTAGGCGGACTGCGAGCTAACTATGGCTACACCTTC. Translated: CASSLGGLRANYGYTF.

This clone showed up just a few times. This chain joins TRBV7-8 and TRBJ1-5; 7 positions agree with TRBD1. The CDR3 runs to 12 residues. Losses at the gene ends were 2 bases for V and 13 bases for J; bases not matched to a gene: 5. Germline V gene data show CDR1 as SGHVS and CDR2 as FQNEAQ. The CDR3 reads CASSLLGQSQHF. Written as DNA, the CDR3 is TGTGCCAGCAGCTTACTGGGACAGTCACAGCATTTT.

V and J are TRBV6-1 and TRBJ2-3, with TRBD1 matching over 7 bases. The CDR3 runs to 15 residues. V gave up 7 bases and J gave up 0 bases; unmatched junction bases: 7. Germline V gives CDR1 MNHNS, CDR2 SASEGT. The CDR3 reads CASNIDRASTDTQYF. The CDR3 region has the DNA TGTGCCAGCAATATAGACAGGGCTAGCACAGATACGCAGTATTTT.

The J gene is TRBJ2-3, the V gene TRBV9; D gene unclear. The germline V and J ends were trimmed by 4 bases and 6 bases, with 12 bases remaining between them. Germline V CDR1 and CDR2: SGDLS, YYNGEE. The CDR3 covers 13 residues. The DNA of the CDR3 is TGTGCCAGCAGCCCATGGGCCGGTGATACGCAGTATTTT. Translating it yields CASSPWAGDTQYF.

The chain joins TRBV7-8 to TRBJ2-7, with a possible D match to TRBD2 (6 bases). The CDR3 length is 16 residues. Germline V lookup: CDR1 SGHVS, CDR2 FQNEAQ. Trimming took 4 bases from V and 6 from J, leaving 22 bases between them. The DNA of the CDR3 is TGTGCCAGCAGCTCGGCTCGATCCGGGACTTTTTTCGAGCAGTACTTC. It specifies CASSSARSGTFFEQYF.

This clone showed up just once. The chain joins TRBV6-1 to TRBJ2-3, with 11 bases that match TRBD2. Germline-derived CDR1 and CDR2 are MNHNS and SASEGT. This CDR3 is built from 14 residues. V was pared by 10 bases and J by 2 bases, with 5 bases of the junction left unmatched. The CDR3 sequence: CATLLAGVTDTQYF. As DNA, the CDR3 is TGTGCCACCCTACTAGCGGGAGTCACAGATACGCAGTATTTT.

The chain is built from TRBV6-6 and TRBJ2-1, with TRBD2 as a possible D gene (5 bases). This CDR3 has 14 residues. The germline V and J ends were trimmed by 2 bases and 1 base, with 6 bases remaining between them. The germline V gene has CDR1 MNHNY and CDR2 SVGAGI (reference sequence). This CDR3 reads CASSYGESYNEQFF. The CDR3 DNA reads TGTGCCAGCAGTTACGGGGAGTCCTACAATGAGCAGTTCTTC.

The rearrangement joins TRBV30 to TRBJ2-2; D is perhaps TRBD1 (5 bases). The CDR3 has 16 amino acids. CDR1 and CDR2 from the germline V gene are GTSNPN and SVGIG (reference sequence). V dropped 7 bases and J dropped 0 bases, with 18 bases sitting between them. The DNA for the CDR3 is TGTGCCTATCGGTCAGGGAAGGCCTCGAACACCGGGGAGCTGTTTTTT. This gives the protein CAYRSGKASNTGELFF.

The chain joins TRBV2 to TRBJ1-5; D perhaps matches TRBD1 (6 bases). Germline V CDR1 and CDR2: SNHLY, FYNNEI. Trimming took off 8 bases at V and 4 bases at J, with 18 bases between the two ends. The CDR3 has 15 amino acids. CDR3 coding DNA: TGTGCCAGCCATCTCGGGACAAGCCGGAATCAGCCCCAGCATTTT. Translation gives CASHLGTSRNQPQHF.

A single count supports this clone. The chain has TRBV2 and TRBJ2-7, with D perhaps matching TRBD1 (5 bases). From germline, CDR1 is SNHLY and CDR2 FYNNEI. The CDR3 totals 15 residues. V dropped 6 bases and J dropped 3 bases, with 18 bases sitting between them. This chain's CDR3 is CASSPRRRVSYEQYF. Here the CDR3 DNA reads TGTGCCAGCAGCCCACGTCGCAGGGTGAGCTACGAGCAGTACTTC. Filled out from reference TRBV2 and TRBJ2-7, the complete variable domain reads EPEVTQTPSHQVTQMGQEVILRCVPISNHLYFYWYRQILGQKVEFLVSFYNNEISEKSEIFDDQFSVERPDGSNFTLKIRSTKLEDSAMYFCASSPRRRVSYEQYFGPGTRLTVT.

This chain joins TRBV11-3 and TRBJ2-7, with TRBD1 matching over 8 bases. Germline V gene data show CDR1 as SGHNT and CDR2 as YENEEA. J was trimmed by 3 bases and V by 4 bases; bases with no gene match: 2. This CDR3 contains 13 residues. This chain's CDR3 is CASSSGTGYEQYF. The CDR3 DNA sequence: TGTGCCAGCAGCTCGGGGACAGGCTACGAGCAGTACTTC.

V usage is TRBV28 and J usage is TRBJ2-2; 8 bases agree with TRBD1. The trim removed 3 bases at V and 4 bases at J, leaving 13 bases unmatched. Germline lookup yields CDR1 MDHEN and CDR2 SYDVKM. This CDR3 is 18 amino acids long. The CDR3 DNA is TGTGCCAGCAGTTTTTTCGCTGGGCAGGGGGCGGGCACCGGGGAGCTGTTTTTT. It is translated as CASSFFAGQGAGTGELFF.

The sample holds a few counts of this clone. This sequence joins TRBV30 and TRBJ1-2; the match to TRBD1 covers 10 bases. The CDR3 spans 14 residues. Germline assignment: CDR1 GTSNPN and CDR2 SVGIG (reference sequence). The V and J ends lost 7 bases and 4 bases, in that order; junction bases with no gene match: 9. The CDR3 region has the DNA TGTGCCTTGGATACTGACAGGGGGCTCTATGGCTACACCTTC. It is translated as CALDTDRGLYGYTF. Filled out from reference TRBV30 and TRBJ1-2, the complete variable domain reads SQTIHQWPATLVQPVGSPLSLECTVEGTSNPNLYWYRQAAGRGLQLLFYSVGIGQISSEVPQNLSASRPQDRQFILSSKKLLLSDSGFYLCALDTDRGLYGYTFGSGTRLTVV.

This chain joins TRBV9 and TRBJ2-3, with 14 bases aligning to TRBD2. V dropped 8 bases and J dropped 1; count of bases not matched to a gene: 15. Germline V gene sequence: CDR1 SGDLS, CDR2 YYNGEE. The CDR3 extends over 19 amino acids. The CDR3 spells CASTNRTSGGLRGTDTQYF. The DNA for the CDR3 is TGTGCCAGTACTAACCGGACTAGCGGGGGGTTGAGGGGCACAGATACGCAGTATTTT.

CDR3: CASRSTGVNTEAFF. In DNA form, the CDR3 reads TGTGCCAGCAGGTCCACAGGGGTGAACACTGAAGCTTTCTTT. V is TRBV6-5 and J is TRBJ1-1; 7 nucleotides match TRBD1. The CDR3 consists of 14 residues. Germline CDR1 and CDR2: MNHEY and SVGAGI. Germline trimming cut 6 bases from V and 0 bases from J; bases unmatched to any gene: 4.